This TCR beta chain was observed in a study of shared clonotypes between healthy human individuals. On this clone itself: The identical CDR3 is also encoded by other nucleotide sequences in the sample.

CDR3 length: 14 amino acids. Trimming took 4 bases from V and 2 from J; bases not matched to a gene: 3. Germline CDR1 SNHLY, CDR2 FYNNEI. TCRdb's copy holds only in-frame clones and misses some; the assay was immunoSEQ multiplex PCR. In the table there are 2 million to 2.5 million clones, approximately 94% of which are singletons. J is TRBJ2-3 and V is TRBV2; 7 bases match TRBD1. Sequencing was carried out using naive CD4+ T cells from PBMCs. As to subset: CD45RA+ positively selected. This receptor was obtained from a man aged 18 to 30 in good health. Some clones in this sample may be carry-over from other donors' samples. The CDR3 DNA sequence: TGTGCCAGCAGTGGACAGGGCGCCACAGATACGCAGTATTTT. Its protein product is CASSGQGATDTQYF.